The 5 T cell receptor beta chains below were found in one sample sequenced in a study of blood T cell repertoires in COVID-19. Only in-frame clones appear in the TCRdb table, and some are missing; sequencing was by immunoSEQ multiplex PCR. The sample has roughly 150,000 clones, around four fifths seen once; the top ten hold roughly 19%. Sequencing was done on a sample of peripheral blood. Source of these receptors: an elderly woman with acute or convalescent COVID-19.

This chain connects TRBV5-1 to TRBJ2-5; 7 bases align to TRBD2. The CDR3 runs to 14 residues. The J segment lost 3 bases and the V segment lost 1 base, leaving 3 bases of the junction unmatched. The V gene's germline CDR1 is SGHRS and CDR2 YFSETQ. This CDR3 is CASSLPGGEETQYF. As DNA, the CDR3 is TGCGCCAGCAGCTTGCCGGGGGGAGAAGAGACCCAGTACTTC.

The V gene is TRBV5-1, the J gene TRBJ2-5; TRBD1 aligns across 8 bases. Germline CDR1 is SGHRS and CDR2 is YFSETQ. The CDR3 has 15 residues. V gave up 2 bases and J gave up 0 bases; unmatched junction bases: 3. Here the CDR3 reads CASSLGQGNQETQYF. The CDR3 nucleotides are TGCGCCAGCAGCTTAGGACAGGGCAACCAAGAGACCCAGTACTTC.

This clone has a single count. The V call is TRBV5-1, the J call TRBJ2-1; 11 positions agree with TRBD2. Losses at the gene ends were 0 bases for V and 2 bases for J; bases not matched to a gene: 7. This CDR3 contains 18 residues. Germline V gene sequence: CDR1 SGHRS, CDR2 YFSETQ. The CDR3 DNA reads as TGCGCCAGCAGCTTGGGACTAGCGGGGCAGCGGCCCTACAATGAGCAGTTCTTC. Protein product: CASSLGLAGQRPYNEQFF.

The chain employs TRBV27 and TRBJ1-2; tentative D call: TRBD1 (6 bases). The V end lost 0 bases, the J end lost 4 bases, and 12 bases lay between the germline ends. The germline V gene has CDR1 MNHEY and CDR2 SMNVEV (reference sequence). The length of the CDR3 is 15 residues. CDR3: CASSLSRGPSYGYTF. CDR3 nucleotide sequence: TGTGCCAGCAGTTTATCGCGGGGGCCGAGCTATGGCTACACCTTC.

V is TRBV28 and J is TRBJ1-2; D is perhaps TRBD1 (5 bases). CDR3 length: 13 amino acids. The V and J ends lost 2 bases and 4 bases respectively, with 8 bases between them. Germline CDR1 is MDHEN and CDR2 is SYDVKM. CDR3 nucleotide sequence: TGTGCCAGCAGTTTAGCAGGGTTCTATGGCTACACCTTC. Its translation: CASSLAGFYGYTF.